This T cell receptor beta chain was recorded in a study of T cell responses to AZD1222 COVID-19 vaccine. Study-wide points: AZD1222 recipients seropositive at baseline numbered only 6 or 7. Clonal diversity may have been underestimated in mostly white British donors. Spike-specific TCR breadth and depth were elevated following two AZD1222 doses. Regions left unmutated in variants are reportedly the target of nearly half of spike-specific TCRs.

Regarding this clone: Its antigen is unidentified.

The protocol was immunoSEQ multiplex PCR, while the TCRdb copy is restricted to in-frame clones and leaves out a portion. The sample lists more than 85,000 clones; about nine tenths were seen once. Per germline, CDR1 DFQATT and CDR2 SNEGSKA (reference sequence). Trimming at V came to 3 bases and at J to 9 bases, leaving 10 bases not matched to a gene. The CDR3 consists of 14 residues. The chain employs TRBV20-1 and TRBJ2-1, with 8 bases identical to TRBD2. The receptor's source is an adult who received the AZD1222 COVID-19 vaccine. This specimen consisted of peripheral blood, obtained 28 days after the second AZD1222 dose. The CDR3 coding sequence is TGCAGTGCTAGTCTGGGCGGGGGGCCTAGTGAGCAGTTCTTC. Translating gives CSASLGGGPSEQFF.